The clone carrying this T cell receptor (beta chain) was counted ten times or more. The antigen remains unidentified. TCR beta libraries were built with iRepertoire HTBI primers and Arm-PCR of CDR3 regions. TCRdb used MiXCR to reprocess the multiplex PCR reads, holding one entry per CDR3 protein. Of a few hundred thousand distinct CDR3 sequences listed, about an eighth are singletons. The data are from a study of regulatory T cells in long-lasting Graves disease. The CDR3 loop spans 15 amino acids. V lost 5 bases and J lost 0, with 13 bases in between. CDR1 is SGHAT and CDR2 is FQNNGV in the germline V gene. Overall study results and limits: Fewer public clonotypes were shared by new patients (about 940) than by persistent patients (about 2,800).

Time point described: newly diagnosed GD, antithyroid drugs for less than 3 months. Researchers made the TCR library from RNA that was extracted from PBMCs. With EDTA tubes as the receptacles, about 8.1 milliliters of peripheral blood were drawn. This sample was also put to use in a study of T cells in Graves' hyperthyroidism and ophthalmopathy.

The source material was peripheral blood mononuclear cells (PBMCs), sampled at new diagnosis, from a patient treated with antithyroid drugs. The chain has TRBV11-2 and TRBJ1-1; unclear D gene. This sequence originates from a young woman with Graves disease. The CDR3 reads CASSPEGRLNTEAFF. The CDR3 DNA sequence: TGTGCCAGCAGCCCCGAAGGCAGGCTGAACACTGAAGCTTTCTTT.